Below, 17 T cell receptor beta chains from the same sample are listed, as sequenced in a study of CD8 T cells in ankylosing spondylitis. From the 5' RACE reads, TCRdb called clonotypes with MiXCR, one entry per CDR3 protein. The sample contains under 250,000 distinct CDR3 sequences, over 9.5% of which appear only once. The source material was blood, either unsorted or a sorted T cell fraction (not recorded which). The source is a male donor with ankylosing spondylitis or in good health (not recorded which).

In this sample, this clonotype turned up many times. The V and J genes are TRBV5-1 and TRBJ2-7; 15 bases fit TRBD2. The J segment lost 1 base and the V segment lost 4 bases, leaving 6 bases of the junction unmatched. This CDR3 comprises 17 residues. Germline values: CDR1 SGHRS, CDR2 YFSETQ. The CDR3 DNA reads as TGCGCCAGCAGCCCGGGACTAGCGGGGGGAATTTCCTACGAGCAGTACTTC. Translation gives CASSPGLAGGISYEQYF.

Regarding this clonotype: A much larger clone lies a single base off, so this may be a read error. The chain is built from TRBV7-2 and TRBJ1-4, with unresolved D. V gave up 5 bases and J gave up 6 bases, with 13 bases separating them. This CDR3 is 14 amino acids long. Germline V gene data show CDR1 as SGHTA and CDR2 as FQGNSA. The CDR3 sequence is CASSLAQSDEKLFF. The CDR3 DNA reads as TGTGCCAGCAGCCTCGCCCAGTCTGATGAAAAACTGTTTTTT.

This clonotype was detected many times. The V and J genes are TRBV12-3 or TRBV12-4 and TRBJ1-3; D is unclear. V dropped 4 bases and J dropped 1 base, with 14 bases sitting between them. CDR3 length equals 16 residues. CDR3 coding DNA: TGTGCCAGCAGTTCCACCGGGGTAGGGTCTGGAAACACCATATATTTT. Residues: CASSSTGVGSGNTIYF.

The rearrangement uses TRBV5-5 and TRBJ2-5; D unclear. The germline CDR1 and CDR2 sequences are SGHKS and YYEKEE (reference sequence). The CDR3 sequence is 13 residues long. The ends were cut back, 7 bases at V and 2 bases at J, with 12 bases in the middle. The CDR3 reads CASGPGLQETQYF. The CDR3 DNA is TGTGCCAGCGGCCCTGGGCTACAAGAGACCCAGTACTTC.

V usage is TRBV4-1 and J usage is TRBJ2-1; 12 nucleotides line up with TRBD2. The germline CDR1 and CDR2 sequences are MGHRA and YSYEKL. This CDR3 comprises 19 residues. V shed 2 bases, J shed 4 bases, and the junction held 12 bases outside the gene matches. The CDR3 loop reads CASSQTRPRLAGVYNEQFF. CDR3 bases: TGCGCCAGCAGCCAAACTCGCCCCCGACTAGCGGGAGTTTACAATGAGCAGTTCTTC.

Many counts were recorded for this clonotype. DNA of the CDR3: TGTGCCAGCAGCCAAAATCCAGCGGGGGGCTACAATGAGCAGTTCTTC. Its translation: CASSQNPAGGYNEQFF. V and J are TRBV3-1 and TRBJ2-1; 9 positions match TRBD2. J gave up 3 bases and V 2 bases, and 5 bases lay outside the gene matches. The CDR3 extends over 16 amino acids. Germline V gives CDR1 LGHDT, CDR2 YNNKEL (reference sequence).

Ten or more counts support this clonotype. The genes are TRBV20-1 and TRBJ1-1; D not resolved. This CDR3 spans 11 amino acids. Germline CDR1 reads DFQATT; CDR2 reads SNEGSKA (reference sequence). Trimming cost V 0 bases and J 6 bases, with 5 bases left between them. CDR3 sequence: CSARDRAEAFF. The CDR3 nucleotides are TGCAGTGCTAGAGATAGGGCTGAAGCTTTCTTT.

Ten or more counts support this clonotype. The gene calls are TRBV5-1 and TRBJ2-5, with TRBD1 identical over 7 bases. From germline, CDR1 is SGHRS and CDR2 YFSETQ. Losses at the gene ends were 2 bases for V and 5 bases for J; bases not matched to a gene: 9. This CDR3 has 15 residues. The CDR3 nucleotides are TGCGCCAGCAGCTTTACCGGGACAGAGAGCGAGACCCAGTACTTC. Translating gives CASSFTGTESETQYF.

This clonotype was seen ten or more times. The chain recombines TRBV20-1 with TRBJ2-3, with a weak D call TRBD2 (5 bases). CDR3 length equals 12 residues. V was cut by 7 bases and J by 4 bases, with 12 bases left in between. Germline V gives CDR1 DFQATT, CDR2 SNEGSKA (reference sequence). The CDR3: CSVGEIADTQYF. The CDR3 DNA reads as TGCAGTGTCGGGGAGATAGCAGATACGCAGTATTTT.

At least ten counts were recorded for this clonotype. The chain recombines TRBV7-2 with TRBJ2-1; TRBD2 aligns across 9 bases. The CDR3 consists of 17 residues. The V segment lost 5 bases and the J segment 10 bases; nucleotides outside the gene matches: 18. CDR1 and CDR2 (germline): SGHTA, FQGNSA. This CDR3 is CASSLSLASGALGEQFF. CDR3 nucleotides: TGTGCCAGCAGCCTCTCCCTAGCTAGCGGGGCCCTCGGGGAGCAGTTCTTC.

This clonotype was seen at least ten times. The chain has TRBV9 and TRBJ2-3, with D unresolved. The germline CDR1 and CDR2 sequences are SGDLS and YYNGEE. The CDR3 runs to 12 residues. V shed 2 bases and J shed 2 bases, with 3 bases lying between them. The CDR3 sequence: CASSVNTDTQYF. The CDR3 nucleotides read TGTGCCAGCAGCGTGAACACAGATACGCAGTATTTT.

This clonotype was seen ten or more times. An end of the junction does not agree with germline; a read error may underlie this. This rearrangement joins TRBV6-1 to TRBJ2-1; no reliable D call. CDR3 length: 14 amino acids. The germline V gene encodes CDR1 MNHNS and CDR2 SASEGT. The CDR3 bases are TGTGCCAGCACTGAAGGGCCTCACTGGAATGAGCAGTTCTTC. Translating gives CASTEGPHWNEQFF.

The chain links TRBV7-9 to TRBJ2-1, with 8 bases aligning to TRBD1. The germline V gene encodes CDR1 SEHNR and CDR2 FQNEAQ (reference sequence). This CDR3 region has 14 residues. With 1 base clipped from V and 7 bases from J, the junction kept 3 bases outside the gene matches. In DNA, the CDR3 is TGTGCCAGCAGCTTAGGCAGGGGGCTAAATGAGCAGTTCTTC. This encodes CASSLGRGLNEQFF.

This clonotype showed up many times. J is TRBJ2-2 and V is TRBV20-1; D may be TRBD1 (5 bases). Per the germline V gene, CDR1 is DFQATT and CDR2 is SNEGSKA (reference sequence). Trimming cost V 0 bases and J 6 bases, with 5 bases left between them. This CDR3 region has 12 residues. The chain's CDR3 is CSAREGPGELFF. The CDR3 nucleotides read TGCAGTGCTAGAGAGGGGCCCGGGGAGCTGTTTTTT.

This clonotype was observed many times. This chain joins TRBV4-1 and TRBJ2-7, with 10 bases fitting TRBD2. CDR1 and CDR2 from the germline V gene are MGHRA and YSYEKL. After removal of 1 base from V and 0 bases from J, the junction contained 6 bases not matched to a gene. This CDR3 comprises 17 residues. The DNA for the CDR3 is TGCGCCAGCAGCCAAGTTCCGCCTAGCGGGAGCTCCTACGAGCAGTACTTC. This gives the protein CASSQVPPSGSSYEQYF.

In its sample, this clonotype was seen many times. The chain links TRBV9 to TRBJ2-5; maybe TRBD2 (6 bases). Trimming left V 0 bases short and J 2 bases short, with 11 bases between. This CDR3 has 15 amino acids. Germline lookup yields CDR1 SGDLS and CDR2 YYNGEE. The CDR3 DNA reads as TGTGCCAGCAGCGTAGGCGCGGGGTGGCAAGAGACCCAGTACTTC. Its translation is CASSVGAGWQETQYF.

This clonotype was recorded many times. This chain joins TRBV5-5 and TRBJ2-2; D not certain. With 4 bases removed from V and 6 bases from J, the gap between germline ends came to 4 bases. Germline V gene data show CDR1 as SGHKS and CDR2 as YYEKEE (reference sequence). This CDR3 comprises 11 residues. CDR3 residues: CASSLPGELFF. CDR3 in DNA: TGTGCCAGCAGCCTCCCCGGGGAGCTGTTTTTT.